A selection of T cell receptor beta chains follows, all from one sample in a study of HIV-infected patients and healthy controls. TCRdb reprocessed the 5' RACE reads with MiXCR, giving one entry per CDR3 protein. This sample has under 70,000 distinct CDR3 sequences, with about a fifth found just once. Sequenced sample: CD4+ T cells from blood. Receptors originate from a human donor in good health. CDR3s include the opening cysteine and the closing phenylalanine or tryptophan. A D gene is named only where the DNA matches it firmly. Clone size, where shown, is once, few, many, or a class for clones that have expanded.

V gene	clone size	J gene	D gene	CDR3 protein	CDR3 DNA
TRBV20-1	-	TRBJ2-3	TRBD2	CSARDLSGRGTDTQYF	TGCAGTGCTAGAGATCTCAGCGGGAGGGGCACAGATACGCAGTATTTT
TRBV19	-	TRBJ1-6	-	CASSIDQGNSPLHF	TGTGCCAGTAGTATAGATCAGGGGAATTCACCCCTCCACTTT
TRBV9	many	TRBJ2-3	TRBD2	CASSALAETTDTQYF	TGTGCCAGCAGCGCACTAGCGGAGACCACAGATACGCAGTATTTT
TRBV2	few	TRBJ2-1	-	CASSEASKRDNEQFF	TGTGCCAGCAGTGAAGCTTCCAAAAGAGACAATGAGCAGTTCTTC
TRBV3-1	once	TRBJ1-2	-	CASSQFPTQIYYGYTF	TGTGCCAGCAGCCAATTTCCGACACAGATCTATTATGGCTACACCTTC
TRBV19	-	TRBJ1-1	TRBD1	CASSIDSGGVTEAFF	TGTGCCAGTAGTATAGATTCAGGGGGGGTCACTGAAGCTTTCTTT
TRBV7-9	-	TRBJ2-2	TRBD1	CASSPGVQGASGELFF	TGTGCCAGCAGCCCAGGGGTACAGGGGGCCTCCGGGGAGCTGTTTTTT
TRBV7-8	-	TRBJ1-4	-	CASSLARAGGNEKLFF	TGTGCCAGCAGCTTAGCTCGGGCCGGGGGTAATGAAAAACTGTTTTTT
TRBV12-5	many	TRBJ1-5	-	CASGLMQGSNQPQHF	TGTGCTAGTGGTTTGATGCAGGGTAGCAATCAGCCCCAGCATTTT
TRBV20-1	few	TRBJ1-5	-	CSARGPGAGDGNQPQHF	TGCAGTGCTAGAGGGCCAGGTGCAGGGGACGGCAATCAGCCCCAGCATTTT
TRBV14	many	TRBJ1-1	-	CASSQGGGLRRAFF	TGTGCCAGCAGCCAAGGAGGAGGTCTAAGGAGAGCTTTCTTT
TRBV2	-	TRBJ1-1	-	CASSLQGATEAFF	TGTGCCAGCAGTCTACAGGGAGCAACTGAAGCTTTCTTT
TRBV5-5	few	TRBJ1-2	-	CASSLARQANYGYTF	TGTGCCAGCAGCTTGGCCCGGCAGGCTAACTATGGCTACACCTTC
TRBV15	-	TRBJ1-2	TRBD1	CATSRDRGPGQIYGYTF	TGTGCCACCAGCAGAGATCGGGGTCCGGGACAGATCTATGGCTACACCTTC
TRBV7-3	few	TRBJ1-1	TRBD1	CASSSQGGGNTEAFF	TGTGCCAGCAGCTCCCAGGGGGGGGGGAACACTGAAGCTTTCTTT
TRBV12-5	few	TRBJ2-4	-	CASGTTDGSASGVAKNIQYF	TGTGCTAGTGGGACGACCGATGGGTCCGCTTCGGGGGTAGCCAAAAACATTCAGTACTTC
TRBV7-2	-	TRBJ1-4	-	CASSPRPGSTNEKLFF	TGTGCCAGCAGCCCCCGTCCCGGTTCAACTAATGAAAAACTGTTTTTT
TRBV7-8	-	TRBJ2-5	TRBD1	CASTTPEPDRAKETQYF	TGTGCCAGCACCACTCCCGAGCCCGACAGGGCGAAAGAGACCCAGTACTTC
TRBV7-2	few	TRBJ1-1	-	CASSPRGGLEAFF	TGTGCCAGCAGCCCCCGTGGAGGCCTTGAAGCTTTCTTT
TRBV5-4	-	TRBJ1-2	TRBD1	CASSLDATGGLNYGYTF	TGTGCCAGCAGCTTGGATGCGACAGGGGGCCTTAACTATGGCTACACCTTC
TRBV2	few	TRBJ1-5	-	CASSGSTKRGPQHF	TGTGCCAGCAGTGGGTCCACGAAGCGGGGGCCCCAGCATTTT
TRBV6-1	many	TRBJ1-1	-	CATKDPTGRNTEAFF	TGTGCCACCAAGGACCCGACGGGGAGGAACACTGAAGCTTTCTTT
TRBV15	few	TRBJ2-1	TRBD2	CATSRDLASGGVNGQFF	TGTGCCACCAGCAGAGATCTCGCTAGCGGGGGGGTGAATGGACAGTTCTTC
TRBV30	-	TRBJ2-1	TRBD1	CAWSVQGTGEQFF	TGTGCCTGGAGTGTACAGGGGACCGGTGAGCAGTTCTTC
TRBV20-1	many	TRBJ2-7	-	CSAMDVEGSYEQYF	TGCAGTGCTATGGATGTGGAGGGCTCCTACGAGCAGTACTTC
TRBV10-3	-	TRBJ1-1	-	CAIRTDLNTEAFF	TGTGCCATCAGGACGGACCTTAACACTGAAGCTTTCTTT
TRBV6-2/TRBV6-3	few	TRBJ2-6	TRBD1	CASSYSGTGSGANVLTF	TGTGCCAGCAGTTACTCCGGGACAGGTTCAGGGGCCAACGTCCTGACTTTC
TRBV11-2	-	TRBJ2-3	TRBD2	CASSQGLAGTDTQYF	TGTGCCAGCAGCCAGGGACTAGCGGGCACAGATACGCAGTATTTT
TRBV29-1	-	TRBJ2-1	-	CSVVMSGPLRHEQFF	TGCAGCGTTGTAATGTCGGGACCCTTAAGGCATGAGCAGTTCTTC
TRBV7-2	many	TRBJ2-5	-	CASSPQWGSQETQYF	TGTGCCAGCAGCCCCCAATGGGGCAGTCAAGAGACCCAGTACTTC
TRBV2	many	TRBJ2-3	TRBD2	CASRGARSPISSLAGTDTQYF	TGTGCCAGCAGGGGGGCCAGGAGCCCCATCTCGTCGCTAGCGGGAACAGATACGCAGTATTTT
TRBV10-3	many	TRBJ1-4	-	CAISDTTNEKLFF	TGTGCCATCAGTGATACCACTAATGAAAAACTGTTTTTT
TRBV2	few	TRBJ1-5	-	CASSEWGITGNQPQHF	TGTGCCAGCAGTGAGTGGGGAATAACCGGCAATCAGCCCCAGCATTTT
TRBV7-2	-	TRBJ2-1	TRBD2	CASSYTSGGGNEQFF	TGTGCCAGCAGTTACACTAGCGGGGGGGGAAATGAGCAGTTCTTC
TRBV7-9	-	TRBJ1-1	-	CASSSIGEAFF	TGTGCCAGCAGCTCAATAGGAGAAGCTTTCTTT
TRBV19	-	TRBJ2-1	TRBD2	CASSIGLASYNEQFF	TGTGCCAGTAGTATAGGACTAGCTTCCTACAATGAGCAGTTCTTC
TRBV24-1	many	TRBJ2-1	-	CATSDCAGTLKEDEQFF	TGTGCCACCAGTGATTGTGCGGGGACACTCAAAGAAGATGAGCAGTTCTTC
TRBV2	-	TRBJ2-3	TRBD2	CASRSSGPTDTQYF	TGTGCCAGCAGATCTAGCGGACCCACAGATACGCAGTATTTT
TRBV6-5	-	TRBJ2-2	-	CASSRNKARTGELFF	TGTGCCAGCAGCCGAAATAAGGCCCGAACCGGGGAGCTGTTTTTT
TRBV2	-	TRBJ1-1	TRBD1	CASSDGGQATEAFF	TGTGCCAGCAGCGACGGTGGACAGGCCACTGAAGCTTTCTTT
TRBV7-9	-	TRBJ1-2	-	CASSSQAENYGYTF	TGTGCCAGCAGCTCTCAGGCCGAGAACTATGGCTACACCTTC
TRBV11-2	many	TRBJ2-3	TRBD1	CASSSRQGTTQYF	TGTGCCAGCAGCTCGAGACAGGGAACGACGCAGTATTTT
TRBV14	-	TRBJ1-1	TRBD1	CASSPRLRDRGREAFF	TGTGCCAGCAGCCCCCGACTCCGGGACAGGGGCCGTGAAGCTTTCTTT
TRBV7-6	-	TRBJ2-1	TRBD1	CASSYRGRNNEQFF	TGTGCCAGCAGCTACAGGGGTCGTAACAATGAGCAGTTCTTC
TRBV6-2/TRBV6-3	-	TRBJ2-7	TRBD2	CASSPRFAGGAYEQYF	TGTGCCAGCAGTCCCCGATTTGCGGGAGGTGCCTACGAGCAGTACTTC
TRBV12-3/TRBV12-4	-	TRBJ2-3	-	CASSPSRHSTDTQYF	TGTGCCAGCAGTCCGAGCAGACATAGCACAGATACGCAGTATTTT
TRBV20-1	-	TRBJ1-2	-	CSASSPGSYGYTF	TGCAGTGCTAGCTCCCCAGGTAGCTATGGCTACACCTTC
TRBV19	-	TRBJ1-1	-	CASSIRRNTEAFF	TGTGCCAGTAGTATCCGTAGGAACACTGAAGCTTTCTTT
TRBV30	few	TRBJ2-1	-	CAWSVRGEQFF	TGTGCCTGGAGTGTAAGGGGTGAGCAGTTCTTC
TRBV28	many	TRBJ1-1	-	CASNQQGAATEAFF	TGTGCCAGCAACCAACAGGGAGCGGCCACTGAAGCTTTCTTT
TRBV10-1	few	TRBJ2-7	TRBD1	CASSESSDRGQYF	TGCGCCAGCAGTGAGTCGAGCGACAGGGGGCAGTACTTC
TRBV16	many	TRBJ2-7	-	CASSPYPTGSYEQYF	TGTGCCAGCAGCCCCTACCCGACAGGATCCTACGAGCAGTACTTC
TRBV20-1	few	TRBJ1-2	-	CSARQGPKNYGYTF	TGCAGTGCTAGGCAGGGACCTAAGAACTATGGCTACACCTTC